The 3 T cell receptor beta chains listed next were all sequenced from one sample in a study of cytomegalovirus exposure and HLA in healthy donors (dated by TCRdb to 2016 to 2017). The library was obtained by the immunoSEQ multiplex PCR assay. What TCRdb holds here is the immuneACCESS table cut down to in-frame rearrangements. Part of the clones is not present; checked against another copy, under half of the missing clones reflect an unresolved V gene, and the others are unexplained. Present in this sample are about 110,000 clones, about 88% of which were seen just once. Less than 2% of the sample comes from the top ten. The sequenced sample was PBMCs. The receptors come from a woman aged 18 to 35 in good health and CMV-seropositive.

This clone was found many times. The J gene is TRBJ2-1, the V gene TRBV4-2, with 8 bases that match TRBD1. V lost 0 bases, J lost 1 base, and 2 bases stayed unmatched. The length of the CDR3 is 16 residues. Germline assignment: CDR1 LGHNA and CDR2 YNFKEQ. The CDR3 reads CASSQEGDRSYNEQFF. The CDR3, as DNA: TGTGCCAGCAGCCAAGAAGGGGACAGGTCCTACAATGAGCAGTTCTTC.

The rearrangement joins TRBV7-8 to TRBJ2-7, with 8 bases lining up with TRBD1. The CDR3 runs 15 residues. CDR1 and CDR2 (germline): SGHVS, FQNEAQ. V lost 5 bases, J lost 0 bases, and 6 bases stayed unmatched. For the CDR3, the DNA is TGTGCCAGCAGCCGAGACAGGGGAATCTCCTACGAGCAGTACTTC. Its translation: CASSRDRGISYEQYF.

The DNA for the CDR3 is TGTGCCAGTAGTCCGAGCGGGGGGTTCACAGATACGCAGTATTTT. Residues: CASSPSGGFTDTQYF. J is TRBJ2-3 and V is TRBV19, with TRBD2 matching over 9 bases. Germline V gene lookup returns CDR1 LNHDA and CDR2 SQIVND (reference sequence). Trimming at V came to 5 bases and at J to 2 bases, leaving 5 bases not matched to a gene. This CDR3 contains 15 residues.